This entry concerns a single TCR beta chain. The antigen this receptor binds is unknown. Base qualities are not recorded, but no much larger clone differs from it by a single base. Based on the germline V gene, the CDR1 and CDR2 sequences are SGHRS and YFSETQ. From cysteine to phenylalanine, the CDR3 is 19 amino acids long. The sequence is cut down to CDR3 DNA, 57 bases in frame from base 1. A distance of 29 bases separates the germline ends of V and J, which lose 9 bases and 0 bases respectively. Using the deep immunoSEQ assay, multiplex PCR amplified TCR CDR3 regions from genomic DNA. Extracted genomic DNA from each cell subset was spread evenly across all wells of several immunoSEQ 96-well plates, with each plate serving as a replicate. For sorted subsets, approximately 200 ng of genomic DNA, equivalent to 25,000 to 30,000 T cell genomes, went into each replicate PCR. The purified libraries were quantified using a Qubit 3.0 fluorometer, sized with a Bioanalyzer 2100, and then quantified again using the KAPA Library Quantification kit. A separate single-read 150-cycle Illumina NextSeq 550 flow cell was used to sequence each immunoSEQ 96-well plate. In the source study's methods: Because the immunoSEQ output included only junctional sequences and no quality scores, the filtering could not be the same as the filtering used for full-length reads. Sequences were annotated with PyIR, a Python wrapper for IgBLAST v1.9, using IMGT germline references to assign V/J genes and CDR3. Reads were filtered out if the reads had weak V/J assignments (E-value above 1e-6), no CDR3, stop codons, out-of-frame junctions, or ambiguous translated residues. V3J clonotypes were defined by identical inferred V gene, J gene, and CDR3 amino acid sequence. Percentage overlap between repertoires was computed as shared unique clonotypes divided by the size of the smaller repertoire. Three approaches were used to assess repertoire richness: RTK rarefaction, the Chao1 estimator, and Recon v2.1 estimates of unobserved clonotypes. Generation probabilities were computed with OLGA for all TCRbeta clonotypes obtained by the gDNA method from several donors. TCRdb took over this immuneACCESS table, retaining in-frame rearrangements with V and J assigned. Such tables are incomplete; in checked studies, under half of the missing clones stem from an unresolved V gene, and the remainder is unexplained. V and J calls and clone size are copied from that table; D and trimming were computed from the DNA. This sample comprises about 2.2 million clones, just over 90% of them detected only once. The ten largest clones take up more than 1.5% of the sample.

This entry comes from a study of shared clonotypes between healthy human individuals (dated by TCRdb to 2018 to 2021). Background for the entire study: The cohort included a few men and a couple of women between 18 and 49 years of age. Between about 0.94 and 8.9 billion PBMCs per donor were obtained by leukapheresis. For each donor, three plates each were used for CD4 naive and CD4 memory, two plates were used for CD8 naive, and one plate was used for CD8 memory. Different laboratories and diverse techniques were used to prepare libraries and sequence TCR repertoires, to increase sequencing depth and limit assay-specific biases. The study deeply sequenced blood TCR repertoires of about 5 healthy adults to estimate repertoire size and the extent of clonotype sharing between individuals.

Overall results and qualifications from the work: Estimated clonotype richness was generally larger for naive than for memory subsets. Rarefaction of sorted-subset datasets indicated incomplete sequencing despite the large sequencing depth. Sampling was limited to blood, and TCR repertoires in tissue likely differ from TCR repertoires in blood. Clonotypes shared by all four sorted-subset donors showed higher generation probabilities than non-shared clonotypes. Across four donors, roughly 5.4% of naive CD4, more than 3% of naive CD8, 2% to 2.5% of memory CD4, and 0.4% to 0.45% of memory CD8 clonotypes were shared. The genetic and exposure-history diversity represented was limited by the small number of donors. Based on pairwise subsampling, the degree of clonotype sharing among donors was expected to be affected by sequencing depth.

For the CD8 naive samples, CD45RO-negative cells were positively selected for CCR7, yielding a CD45RA+CCR7+ population from which TemRA cells were excluded. The donors were healthy, HIV-negative adults with no recently reported acute infections or vaccinations. Only Caucasian adults living in Nashville, Tennessee, USA were represented among the donors. Blood was obtained by leukapheresis, after which PBMCs were separated by Ficoll-Histopaque density gradient centrifugation and cryopreserved in liquid nitrogen vapor phase. Analytical flow cytometry was used to check the purity and quantity of each magnetically sorted T cell population. Genomic DNA was isolated from every sorted fraction and measured by UV absorbance on a Nanodrop 2000c.

The sequenced sample consisted of naive CD8+ T cells from PBMCs. This sample's cell subset or site label indicates: CD45RA+CCR7+. The sequence joins TRBV5-1 to TRBJ2-3; TRBD2 might be the D gene, on 6 matching bases. The sequence was obtained from a man aged 18 to 29 in good health. Some clones in this sample may be carry-over from other donors' samples. The CDR3 region has the sequence CATRPSLRRGGRSTDTQYF. Here is the DNA: TGCGCCACCCGACCGTCGTTGCGGAGGGGTGGGAGGAGCACAGATACGCAGTATTTT. Reference TRBV5-1 and TRBJ2-3 proteins supply the regions before and after the CDR3; the full variable domain is: KAGVTQTPRYLIKTRGQQVTLSCSPISGHRSVSWYQQTPGQGLQFLFEYFSETQRNKGNFPGRFSGRQFSNSRSEMNVSTLELGDSALYLCATRPSLRRGGRSTDTQYFGPGTRLTVL.